The rows below give T cell receptor beta chains drawn from one sample of a study of blood T cell repertoires in COVID-19. TCRdb's table, derived via immunoSEQ multiplex PCR, lists solely in-frame clones and lacks some. The sample shows hundreds of thousands of clones, roughly 84% of them seen only once. The specimen was peripheral blood. The source is a man aged 35 to 55 with acute or convalescent COVID-19. Each CDR3 is given with its conserved first and last residue. D genes are given only for firm matches. Clone size is given for some rows only: seen once, a few or many times, or a class if the clone is expanded.

>-|TRBV6-5|-|TRBJ2-7
TGTGCCAGCAGTTACTCTGGGCAGGGGACCTACGAGCAGTACTTC
CASSYSGQGTYEQYF
>-|TRBV3-1/TRBV3-2|-|TRBJ2-1
TGTGCCAGCAGCTCCGACAGCGGGCTAGGGAATGAGCAGTTCTTC
CASSSDSGLGNEQFF
>-|TRBV6-1|-|TRBJ1-2
TGTGCCAGCACCCCTCGAGTGCGCAACTATGGCTACACCTTC
CASTPRVRNYGYTF
>-|TRBV19|-|TRBJ1-1
TGTGCCAGTAGTATAGTTTTAGCGGGGTGGGGAATGAACACTGAAGCTTTCTTT
CASSIVLAGWGMNTEAFF
>-|TRBV4-3|-|TRBJ2-4
TGCGCCAGCAGCCAAGATACGGGACACGAAAAAAACATTCAGTACTTC
CASSQDTGHEKNIQYF
>-|TRBV25-1|TRBD2|TRBJ2-1
TGTGCCAGCAGTGACAGGACTAGCGGGGGGTTTGACAATGAGCAGTTCTTC
CASSDRTSGGFDNEQFF
>few|TRBV6-4|TRBD1|TRBJ1-2
TGTGCCAGCATCAAACACGTGCCCCAGGGGGCGAATGGCTACACCTTC
CASIKHVPQGANGYTF
>-|TRBV7-8|TRBD2|TRBJ2-3
TGTGCCAGCAGCTTCCTTGGGACTAGCGGGGGGGATATAGATACGCAGTATTTT
CASSFLGTSGGDIDTQYF
>few|TRBV5-1|TRBD1|TRBJ1-1
TGCGCCAGCAGCTGGAGGGACAGGGCCACTGAAGCTTTCTTT
CASSWRDRATEAFF
>-|TRBV9|-|TRBJ2-3
TGTGCCAGCAGCGTAGGTAGACAGAGTACGCAGTATTTT
CASSVGRQSTQYF
>-|TRBV11-2|TRBD1|TRBJ2-7
TGTGCCAGCAGCCTGCCCGACAGGGGGCTTGACGAGCAGTACTTC
CASSLPDRGLDEQYF
>-|TRBV3-1/TRBV3-2|-|TRBJ1-2
TGTGCCAGCAGCCAGGGGGGTACTGGCTACACCTTC
CASSQGGTGYTF
>-|TRBV9|-|TRBJ1-1
TGTGCCAGCAGCGCCAACCCGGGGGGGACGGTGGCAACTGAAGCTTTCTTT
CASSANPGGTVATEAFF
>-|TRBV3-1/TRBV3-2|TRBD1|TRBJ1-3
TGTGCCAGCAGCCGGAGGACAGGGGTTGGAGTCTCTGGAAACACCATATATTTT
CASSRRTGVGVSGNTIYF